This is a list of T cell receptor beta chains from one sample in a study of graft-versus-host responses after intestinal transplantation. Their antigens are not known. TCRdb's table, derived via immunoSEQ multiplex PCR, lists solely in-frame clones and lacks some. This sample has about 130,000 clones; 85% to 95% occur once, and the top ten carry roughly 0.19%. The specimen was unstimulated CD4+ T cells sorted from spleen or lymph node cells, collected before intestinal transplant. These receptors were taken from a human donor who received an intestinal transplant. CDR3s include the opening cysteine and the closing phenylalanine or tryptophan. The D gene is left open where the match is weak. Size is stated for part of the rows, as once, few or many counts, or as a class when the clone is expanded.

abundance: -
v_gene: TRBV4-2
d_gene: TRBD2
j_gene: TRBJ2-1
CDR3aa: CASSQAGREEQFF
CDR3nt: TGTGCCAGCAGCCAAGCCGGGAGGGAAGAGCAGTTCTTC

abundance: -
v_gene: TRBV29-1
d_gene: TRBD1
j_gene: TRBJ2-1
CDR3aa: CSGGQGGYNEQFF
CDR3nt: TGCAGCGGAGGACAGGGAGGATACAATGAGCAGTTCTTC

abundance: -
v_gene: TRBV2
d_gene: -
j_gene: TRBJ1-1
CDR3aa: CASSVTDPMNTEAFF
CDR3nt: TGTGCCAGCAGTGTGACAGACCCAATGAACACTGAAGCTTTCTTT

abundance: -
v_gene: TRBV5-4
d_gene: -
j_gene: TRBJ2-2
CDR3aa: CASSLDGSGELFF
CDR3nt: TGTGCCAGCAGCTTGGATGGCTCCGGGGAGCTGTTTTTT

abundance: -
v_gene: TRBV7-7
d_gene: -
j_gene: TRBJ2-2
CDR3aa: CASSFGGPLSGELFF
CDR3nt: TGTGCTAGCAGCTTTGGCGGGCCTTTGTCCGGGGAGCTGTTTTTT

abundance: -
v_gene: TRBV10-3
d_gene: -
j_gene: TRBJ2-7
CDR3aa: CAISPWGVVDEQYF
CDR3nt: TGTGCCATCAGTCCGTGGGGGGTAGTCGACGAGCAGTACTTC

abundance: -
v_gene: TRBV29-1
d_gene: TRBD2
j_gene: TRBJ2-3
CDR3aa: CNVGLAGGDTQYF
CDR3nt: TGCAACGTGGGACTAGCGGGTGGTGATACGCAGTATTTT

abundance: -
v_gene: TRBV30
d_gene: TRBD1
j_gene: TRBJ1-2
CDR3aa: CAYTDRGFIYTF
CDR3nt: TGTGCCTATACGGACAGGGGATTCATCTACACCTTC

abundance: once
v_gene: TRBV9
d_gene: -
j_gene: TRBJ1-6
CDR3aa: CASSVGTAYNSPLHF
CDR3nt: TGTGCCAGCAGCGTAGGCACGGCCTATAATTCACCCCTCCACTTT

abundance: -
v_gene: TRBV27
d_gene: -
j_gene: TRBJ1-2
CDR3aa: CASSSQGGYGYTF
CDR3nt: TGTGCCAGCAGTTCTCAGGGAGGGTATGGCTACACCTTC

abundance: -
v_gene: TRBV7-8
d_gene: -
j_gene: TRBJ1-1
CDR3aa: CASSFSDSVGFF
CDR3nt: TGTGCCAGCAGTTTTTCAGACAGTGTAGGTTTCTTT

abundance: -
v_gene: TRBV5-1
d_gene: -
j_gene: TRBJ2-3
CDR3aa: CASSRTDTQYF
CDR3nt: TGCGCCAGCAGCCGGACAGATACGCAGTATTTT

abundance: -
v_gene: TRBV19
d_gene: -
j_gene: TRBJ1-1
CDR3aa: CASSVSGTLNTEAFF
CDR3nt: TGTGCCAGTAGTGTTTCGGGGACACTGAACACTGAAGCTTTCTTT

abundance: -
v_gene: TRBV28
d_gene: -
j_gene: TRBJ2-7
CDR3aa: CASSLYGLAYEQYF
CDR3nt: TGTGCCAGCAGTTTATACGGCCTAGCCTACGAGCAGTACTTC

abundance: -
v_gene: TRBV28
d_gene: -
j_gene: TRBJ1-1
CDR3aa: CASSLGFGQRTEAFF
CDR3nt: TGTGCCAGCAGTTTAGGTTTTGGACAGCGCACTGAAGCTTTCTTT

abundance: -
v_gene: TRBV30
d_gene: -
j_gene: TRBJ1-3
CDR3aa: CAWSVRVGGTSSGNTIYF
CDR3nt: TGTGCCTGGAGTGTACGGGTAGGGGGGACATCCTCTGGAAACACCATATATTTT

abundance: -
v_gene: TRBV19
d_gene: -
j_gene: TRBJ1-4
CDR3aa: CASSPATPAGTPEGEKLFF
CDR3nt: TGTGCCAGTAGTCCAGCAACCCCCGCCGGGACCCCGGAGGGGGAAAAACTGTTTTTT

abundance: -
v_gene: TRBV27
d_gene: -
j_gene: TRBJ2-7
CDR3aa: CASSFKPGGSYEQYF
CDR3nt: TGTGCCAGCAGTTTCAAACCAGGGGGGTCCTACGAGCAGTACTTC

abundance: -
v_gene: TRBV10-1
d_gene: -
j_gene: TRBJ1-3
CDR3aa: CASAAASGNTIYF
CDR3nt: TGCGCCAGCGCTGCGGCCTCTGGAAACACCATATATTTT

abundance: -
v_gene: TRBV6-1
d_gene: -
j_gene: TRBJ1-2
CDR3aa: CASSPRITGYTF
CDR3nt: TGTGCCAGCAGCCCCAGAATAACAGGTTATACCTTC

abundance: -
v_gene: TRBV14
d_gene: TRBD2
j_gene: TRBJ2-7
CDR3aa: CASSQAPWTSGLIYEQYF
CDR3nt: TGTGCCAGCAGCCAAGCGCCATGGACTAGCGGTTTAATCTACGAGCAGTACTTC

abundance: -
v_gene: TRBV9
d_gene: -
j_gene: TRBJ1-3
CDR3aa: CASSAAGLPSGNTIYF
CDR3nt: TGTGCCAGCAGCGCTGCGGGACTCCCCTCTGGAAACACCATATATTTT

abundance: -
v_gene: TRBV5-1
d_gene: TRBD2
j_gene: TRBJ2-3
CDR3aa: CASSLGGLAGVSSTDTQYF
CDR3nt: TGCGCCAGCAGCTTGGGAGGACTAGCGGGTGTCTCTAGCACAGATACGCAGTATTTT

abundance: once
v_gene: TRBV28
d_gene: TRBD2
j_gene: TRBJ2-1
CDR3aa: CASSQTSGKRREQFF
CDR3nt: TGTGCCAGCAGCCAGACTAGCGGGAAACGCCGGGAGCAGTTCTTC

abundance: -
v_gene: TRBV10-1
d_gene: -
j_gene: TRBJ2-7
CDR3aa: CARKYEQYF
CDR3nt: TGCGCCAGAAAATACGAGCAGTACTTC

abundance: -
v_gene: TRBV29-1
d_gene: -
j_gene: TRBJ2-1
CDR3aa: CGGLTIYNEQFF
CDR3nt: TGCGGCGGTCTTACGATCTACAATGAGCAGTTCTTC

abundance: -
v_gene: TRBV4-1
d_gene: -
j_gene: TRBJ1-6
CDR3aa: CASSQEIYSPLHF
CDR3nt: TGCGCCAGCAGCCAAGAGATCTATTCACCCCTCCACTTT

abundance: -
v_gene: TRBV7-2
d_gene: -
j_gene: TRBJ2-3
CDR3aa: CASSGTASALTDTQYF
CDR3nt: TGTGCCAGCAGCGGAACGGCTAGCGCCCTCACAGATACGCAGTATTTT